The 8 T cell receptor beta chains given below trace back to one sample, sequenced in a study of T cells expressing NK-cell markers. TCRdb reprocessed the 5' RACE reads; each CDR3 protein has one entry and no DNA is given. Reported are about 150,000 distinct CDR3 sequences; the ten largest clones contain approximately 12%. Sequencing was carried out using blood T cells: a sorted CD56 or NKG2C T cell subset, CD4+ or CD8+ T cells, or bulk PBMC T cells (not recorded which). These receptor sequences come from a man aged 18 to 30 in good health.

The gene calls are TRBV27 and TRBJ2-6. CDR1 is MNHEY and CDR2 is SMNVEV in the germline V gene (reference sequence). The CDR3 extends over 15 amino acids. CDR3 sequence reads: CASSLRSSGANVLTF.

The rearrangement uses TRBV7-9 and TRBJ1-1; TCRdb names TRBD1, which stays unverified in the absence of DNA. The CDR3 runs 15 residues. Germline V CDR1 and CDR2: SEHNR, FQNEAQ (reference sequence). The CDR3 spells CASSYPLGENTEAFF.

The chain recombines TRBV20-1 with TRBJ1-3. CDR3 length: 15 amino acids. The germline CDR1 and CDR2 sequences are DFQATT and SNEGSKA (reference sequence). The CDR3 protein is CSARGEGTAGNTIYF.

The chain couples TRBV4-1 to TRBJ2-1. CDR3 length: 20 residues. Germline V gene data show CDR1 as MGHRA and CDR2 as YSYEKL. The CDR3 spells CASSSVTKASKPSSYNEQFF.

The chain is built from TRBV27 and TRBJ2-3; the D call from TCRdb, TRBD1, cannot be confirmed without DNA. The CDR3 is 15 residues long. Germline V CDR1 and CDR2: MNHEY, SMNVEV (reference sequence). This chain's CDR3 is CASSFRQGLADTQYF.

V and J are TRBV13 and TRBJ2-2. Germline V gene sequence: CDR1 PRHDT, CDR2 FYEKMQ (reference sequence). The CDR3 loop spans 15 amino acids. The CDR3 protein is CASRLRRIGTGELFF. Together with reference TRBV13 and TRBJ2-2, the CDR3 gives the full variable domain: AAGVIQSPRHLIKEKRETATLKCYPIPRHDTVYWYQQGPGQDPQFLISFYEKMQSDKGSIPDRFSAQQFSDYHSELNMSSLELGDSALYFCASRLRRIGTGELFFGEGSRLTVL.

The V gene is TRBV5-1, the J gene TRBJ2-5; the TRBD1 assignment by TCRdb is unverifiable without DNA. The CDR3 consists of 14 residues. CDR1 SGHRS and CDR2 YFSETQ come from the germline V gene. CDR3 region: CASSLEREQETQYF.

V usage is TRBV6-2 or TRBV6-3 and J usage is TRBJ2-1; TCRdb selects TRBD1, and the lack of DNA leaves this call unchecked. Looked up from germline, CDR1 is MNHEY and CDR2 is SVGEGT. This CDR3 spans 15 amino acids. The CDR3 spells CASSYVWQGGDEQFF.